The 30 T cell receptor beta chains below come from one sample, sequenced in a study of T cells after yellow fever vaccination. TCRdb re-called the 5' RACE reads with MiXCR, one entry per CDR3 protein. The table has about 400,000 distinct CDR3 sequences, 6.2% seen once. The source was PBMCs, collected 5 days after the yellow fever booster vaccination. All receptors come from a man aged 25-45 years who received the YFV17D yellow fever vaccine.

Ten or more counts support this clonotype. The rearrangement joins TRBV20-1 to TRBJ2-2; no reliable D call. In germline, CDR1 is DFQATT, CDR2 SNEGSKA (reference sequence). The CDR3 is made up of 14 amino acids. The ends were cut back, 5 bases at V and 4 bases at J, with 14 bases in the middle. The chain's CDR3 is CSAPRLGATGELFF. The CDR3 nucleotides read TGCAGTGCTCCCCGGCTGGGCGCCACCGGGGAGCTGTTTTTT.

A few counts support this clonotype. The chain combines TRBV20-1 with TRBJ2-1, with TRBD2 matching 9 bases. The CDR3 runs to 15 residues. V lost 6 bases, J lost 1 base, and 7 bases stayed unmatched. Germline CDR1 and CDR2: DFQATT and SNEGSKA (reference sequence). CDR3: CSASSGGRSYNEQFF. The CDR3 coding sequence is TGCAGTGCAAGTAGCGGGGGACGTTCCTACAATGAGCAGTTCTTC.

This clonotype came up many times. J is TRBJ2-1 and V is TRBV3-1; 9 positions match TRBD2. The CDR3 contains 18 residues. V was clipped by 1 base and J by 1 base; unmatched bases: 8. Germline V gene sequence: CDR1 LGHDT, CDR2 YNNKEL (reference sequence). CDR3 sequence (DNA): TGTGCCAGCAGCCAAGGCCCCCCTACTAGCGGGTCCTACAATGAGCAGTTCTTC. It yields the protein CASSQGPPTSGSYNEQFF.

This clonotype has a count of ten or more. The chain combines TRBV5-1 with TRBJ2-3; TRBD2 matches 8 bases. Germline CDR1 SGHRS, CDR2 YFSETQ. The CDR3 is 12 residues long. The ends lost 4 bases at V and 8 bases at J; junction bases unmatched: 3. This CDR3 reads CASSATSATQYF. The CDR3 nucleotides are TGCGCCAGCAGCGCGACTAGCGCTACGCAGTATTTT.

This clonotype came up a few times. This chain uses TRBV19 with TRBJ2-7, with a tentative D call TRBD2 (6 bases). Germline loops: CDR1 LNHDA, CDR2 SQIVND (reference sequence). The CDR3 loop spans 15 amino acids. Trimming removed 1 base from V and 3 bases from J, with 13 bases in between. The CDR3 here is CASSIVASANYEQYF. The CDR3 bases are TGTGCCAGTAGTATAGTGGCTAGCGCGAACTACGAGCAGTACTTC.

This CDR3 is CASSTSGEQFF. Here the CDR3 DNA reads TGTGCCAGCAGCACGTCCGGTGAGCAGTTCTTC. The gene calls are TRBV6-6 and TRBJ2-1; D is unclear. The CDR3 has 11 residues. V was cut by 6 bases and J by 9 bases, with 9 bases left in between. CDR1 and CDR2 (germline): MNHNY, SVGAGI (reference sequence).

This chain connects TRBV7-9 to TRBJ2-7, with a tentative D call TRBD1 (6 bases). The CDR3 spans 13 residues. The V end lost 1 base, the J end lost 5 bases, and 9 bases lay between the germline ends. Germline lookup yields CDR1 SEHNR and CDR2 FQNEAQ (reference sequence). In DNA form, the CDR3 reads TGTGCCAGCAGCTTAGAAAACAGGGACGAGCAGTACTTC. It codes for CASSLENRDEQYF.

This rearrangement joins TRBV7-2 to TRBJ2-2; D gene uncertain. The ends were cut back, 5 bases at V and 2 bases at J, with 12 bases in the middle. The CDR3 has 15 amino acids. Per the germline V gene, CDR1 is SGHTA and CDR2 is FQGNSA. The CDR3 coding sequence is TGTGCCAGCAGCCTTAAGCGACCAAACACCGGGGAGCTGTTTTTT. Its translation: CASSLKRPNTGELFF.

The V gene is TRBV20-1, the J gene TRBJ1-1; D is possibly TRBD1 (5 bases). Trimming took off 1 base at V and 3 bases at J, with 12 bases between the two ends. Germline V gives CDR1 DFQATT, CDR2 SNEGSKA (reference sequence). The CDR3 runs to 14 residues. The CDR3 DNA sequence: TGCAGTGCTAGAGGGCCCGGGGGGGACACTGAAGCTTTCTTT. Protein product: CSARGPGGDTEAFF.

The CDR3 DNA is TGTGCCAGCAGTTCCCGGACTAGCGACACAGATACGCAGTATTTT. Its translation is CASSSRTSDTDTQYF. The chain uses TRBV12-3 or TRBV12-4 and TRBJ2-3; TRBD2 matches at 9 bases. This CDR3 contains 15 residues. V trimming: 4 bases; J trimming: 2 bases; junction bases outside the gene matches: 4.

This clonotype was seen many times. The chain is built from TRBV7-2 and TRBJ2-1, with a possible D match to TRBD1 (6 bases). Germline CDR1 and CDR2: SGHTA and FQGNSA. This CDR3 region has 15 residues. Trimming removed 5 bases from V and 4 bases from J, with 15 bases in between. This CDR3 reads CASSPRTDRYNEQFF. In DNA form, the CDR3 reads TGTGCCAGCAGCCCCCGGACGGACAGATACAATGAGCAGTTCTTC.

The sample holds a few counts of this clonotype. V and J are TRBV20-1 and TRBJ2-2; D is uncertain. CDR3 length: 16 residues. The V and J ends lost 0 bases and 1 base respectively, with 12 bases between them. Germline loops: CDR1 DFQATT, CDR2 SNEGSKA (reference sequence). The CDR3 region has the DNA TGCAGTGCTAGAGATTTCGGGCGGATGAACACCGGGGAGCTGTTTTTT. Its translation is CSARDFGRMNTGELFF.

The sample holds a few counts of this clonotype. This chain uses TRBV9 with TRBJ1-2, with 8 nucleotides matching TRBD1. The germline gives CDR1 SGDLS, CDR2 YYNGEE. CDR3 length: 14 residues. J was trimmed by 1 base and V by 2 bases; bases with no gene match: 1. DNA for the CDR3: TGTGCCAGCAGCGTTGGACAGGGTAACTATGGCTACACCTTC. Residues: CASSVGQGNYGYTF.

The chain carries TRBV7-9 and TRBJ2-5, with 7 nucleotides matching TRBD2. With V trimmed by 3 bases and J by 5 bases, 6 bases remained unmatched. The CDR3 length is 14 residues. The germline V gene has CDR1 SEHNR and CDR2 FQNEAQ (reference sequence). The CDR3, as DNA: TGTGCCAGCAGCTTCGGCGGGAGCTTGGAGACCCAGTACTTC. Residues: CASSFGGSLETQYF.

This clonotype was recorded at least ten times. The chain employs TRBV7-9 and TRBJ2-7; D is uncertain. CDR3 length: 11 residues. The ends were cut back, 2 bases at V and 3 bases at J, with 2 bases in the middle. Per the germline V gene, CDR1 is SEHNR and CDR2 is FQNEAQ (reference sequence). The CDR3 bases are TGTGCCAGCAGCTTAATCTACGAGCAGTACTTC. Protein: CASSLIYEQYF.

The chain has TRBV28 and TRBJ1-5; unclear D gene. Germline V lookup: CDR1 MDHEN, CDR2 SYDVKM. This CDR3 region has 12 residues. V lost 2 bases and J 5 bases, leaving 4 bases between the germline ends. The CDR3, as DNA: TGTGCCAGCAGTTTAATGGATCAGCCCCAGCATTTT. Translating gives CASSLMDQPQHF.

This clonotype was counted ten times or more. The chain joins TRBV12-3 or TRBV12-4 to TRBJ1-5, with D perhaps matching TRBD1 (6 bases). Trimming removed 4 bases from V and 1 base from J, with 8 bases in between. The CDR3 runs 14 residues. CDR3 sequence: CASSYQGSNQPQHF. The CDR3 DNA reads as TGTGCCAGCAGTTACCAGGGGAGCAATCAGCCCCAGCATTTT.

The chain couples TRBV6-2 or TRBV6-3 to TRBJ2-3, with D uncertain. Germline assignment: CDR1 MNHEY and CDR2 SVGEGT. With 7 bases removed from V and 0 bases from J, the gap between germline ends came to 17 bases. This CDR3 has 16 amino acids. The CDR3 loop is CASTPTRTRSTDTQYF. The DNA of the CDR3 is TGTGCCAGCACCCCGACGAGGACGCGGAGCACAGATACGCAGTATTTT.

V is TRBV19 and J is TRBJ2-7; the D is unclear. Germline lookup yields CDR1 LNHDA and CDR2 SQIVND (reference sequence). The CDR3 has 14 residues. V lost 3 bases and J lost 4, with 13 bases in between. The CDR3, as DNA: TGTGCCAGTAGTATCGATTACGGTGTATACGAGCAGTACTTC. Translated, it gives CASSIDYGVYEQYF.

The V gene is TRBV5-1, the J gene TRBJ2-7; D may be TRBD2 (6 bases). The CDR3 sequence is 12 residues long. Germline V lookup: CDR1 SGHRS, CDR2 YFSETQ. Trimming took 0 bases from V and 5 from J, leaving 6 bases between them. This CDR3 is CASSLGEDEQYF. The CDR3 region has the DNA TGCGCCAGCAGCTTGGGGGAGGACGAGCAGTACTTC. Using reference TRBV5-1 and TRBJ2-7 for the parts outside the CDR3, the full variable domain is KAGVTQTPRYLIKTRGQQVTLSCSPISGHRSVSWYQQTPGQGLQFLFEYFSETQRNKGNFPGRFSGRQFSNSRSEMNVSTLELGDSALYLCASSLGEDEQYFGPGTRLTVT.

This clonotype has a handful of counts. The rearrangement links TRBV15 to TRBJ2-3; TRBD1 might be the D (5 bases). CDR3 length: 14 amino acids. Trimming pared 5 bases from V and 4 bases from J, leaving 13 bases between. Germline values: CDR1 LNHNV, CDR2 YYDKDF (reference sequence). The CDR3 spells CATSPRVGADTQYF. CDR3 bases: TGTGCCACCAGCCCCAGGGTAGGAGCAGATACGCAGTATTTT.

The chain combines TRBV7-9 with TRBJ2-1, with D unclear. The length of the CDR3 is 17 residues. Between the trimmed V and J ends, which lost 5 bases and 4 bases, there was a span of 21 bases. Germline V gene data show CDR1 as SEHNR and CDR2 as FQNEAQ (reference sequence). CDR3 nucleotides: TGTGCCAGCAGCGCACTACGCGGAGAGAGTAGTTACAATGAGCAGTTCTTC. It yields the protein CASSALRGESSYNEQFF.

The CDR3 loop is CASSQGTSGIIQTQYF. CDR3 sequence (DNA): TGCGCCAGCAGCCAAGGAACTAGCGGGATTATACAGACCCAGTACTTC. V gene TRBV4-3 combines with J gene TRBJ2-5; 10 nucleotides align to TRBD2. CDR3 size: 16 residues. The germline V gene encodes CDR1 LGHNA and CDR2 YSLEER. V was clipped by 1 base and J by 6 bases; unmatched bases: 8.

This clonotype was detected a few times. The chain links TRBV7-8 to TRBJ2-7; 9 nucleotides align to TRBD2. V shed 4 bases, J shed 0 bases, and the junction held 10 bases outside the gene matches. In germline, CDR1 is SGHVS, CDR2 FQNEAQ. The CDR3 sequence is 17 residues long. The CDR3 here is CASSSTGLARYSYEQYF. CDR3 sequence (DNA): TGTGCCAGCAGCTCCACCGGACTAGCGAGATACTCCTACGAGCAGTACTTC. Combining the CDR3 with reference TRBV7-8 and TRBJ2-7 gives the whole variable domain GAGVSQSPRYKVAKRGQDVALRCDPISGHVSLFWYQQALGQGPEFLTYFQNEAQLDKSGLPSDRFFAERPEGSVSTLKIQRTQQEDSAVYLCASSSTGLARYSYEQYFGPGTRLTVT.

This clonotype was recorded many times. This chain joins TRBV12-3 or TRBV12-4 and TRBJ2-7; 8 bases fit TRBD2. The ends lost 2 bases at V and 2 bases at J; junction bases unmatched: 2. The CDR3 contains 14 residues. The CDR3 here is CASSLQAGAYEQYF. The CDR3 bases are TGTGCCAGCAGTTTACAAGCGGGAGCCTACGAGCAGTACTTC.

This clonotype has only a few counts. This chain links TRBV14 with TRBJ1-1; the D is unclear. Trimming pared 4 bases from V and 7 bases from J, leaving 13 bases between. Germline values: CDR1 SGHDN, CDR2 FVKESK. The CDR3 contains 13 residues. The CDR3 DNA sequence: TGTGCCAGCAGCCGGAGGTGGTCCTATGAAGCTTTCTTT. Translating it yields CASSRRWSYEAFF.

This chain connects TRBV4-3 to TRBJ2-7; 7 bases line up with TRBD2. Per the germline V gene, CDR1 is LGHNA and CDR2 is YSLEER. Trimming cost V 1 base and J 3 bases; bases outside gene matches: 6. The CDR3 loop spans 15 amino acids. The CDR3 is CASSQATGGLYEQYF. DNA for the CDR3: TGCGCCAGCAGCCAAGCGACGGGGGGACTCTACGAGCAGTACTTC.

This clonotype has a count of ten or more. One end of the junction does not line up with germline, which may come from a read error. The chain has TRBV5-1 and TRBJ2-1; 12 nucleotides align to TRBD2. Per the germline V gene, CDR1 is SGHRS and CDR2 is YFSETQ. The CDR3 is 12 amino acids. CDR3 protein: CASSPTSGRYRF. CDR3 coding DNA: TGCGCCAGCAGCCCTACTAGCGGGAGGTACCGCTTC.

CDR3 coding DNA: TGCAGTGCTACATCAGGGGGCGCGGGCACCGGGGAGCTGTTTTTT. It specifies CSATSGGAGTGELFF. The rearrangement links TRBV20-1 to TRBJ2-2; TRBD1 matches 8 bases. The ends lost 4 bases at V and 4 bases at J; junction bases unmatched: 8. There are 15 residues in the CDR3. Germline values: CDR1 DFQATT, CDR2 SNEGSKA (reference sequence).

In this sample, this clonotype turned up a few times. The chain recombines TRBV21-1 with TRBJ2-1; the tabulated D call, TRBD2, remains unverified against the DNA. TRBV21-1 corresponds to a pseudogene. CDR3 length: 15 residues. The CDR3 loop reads CASSGGVAGGDEQFF. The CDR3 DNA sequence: TGTGCCAGCAGCGGGGGGGTAGCGGGAGGGGATGAGCAGTTCTTC.